This T cell receptor (beta chain) was captured by sequencing in a study of shared clonotypes between healthy human individuals. Trimming removed 2 bases from V and 4 bases from J; junction bases left unmatched: 9. Germline V lookup: CDR1 MNHNS, CDR2 SASEGT. CDR3 length: 16 residues. Assay: immunoSEQ multiplex PCR; the TCRdb copy retains only in-frame clones and omits some. The data hold about 2,500,000 clones, with 85% to 95% observed a single time. The receptor comes from a man younger than 35 in good health. V gene TRBV6-1 combines with J gene TRBJ2-7, with 9 nucleotides matching TRBD1. The material sequenced was naive CD4+ T cells sorted from blood. Subset noted: CD45RA+ positively selected. This CDR3 reads CASSERGDRVNYEQYF. CDR3 DNA sequence: TGTGCCAGCAGTGAAAGGGGGGACAGGGTGAATTACGAGCAGTACTTC.